A single sample is the source of the 9 T cell receptor beta chains below, sequenced in a study of T cell responses to AZD1222 COVID-19 vaccine. Only in-frame clones appear in the TCRdb table, and some are missing; sequencing was by immunoSEQ multiplex PCR. The table shows approximately 180,000 clones, with 88% occurring only once. The material sequenced was peripheral blood, taken 28 days after the second AZD1222 dose. These receptors were taken from an adult who received the AZD1222 COVID-19 vaccine.

The genes are TRBV19 and TRBJ2-7; 10 nucleotides agree with TRBD1. The CDR3 extends over 15 amino acids. V shed 4 bases, J shed 7 bases, and the junction held 10 bases outside the gene matches. Germline CDR1 LNHDA, CDR2 SQIVND (reference sequence). The CDR3, as DNA: TGTGCCAGTAGTACACCGGGACAGGGGAATCGGGAGCAGTACTTC. Translated, it gives CASSTPGQGNREQYF.

This chain uses TRBV25-1 with TRBJ2-5; 8 bases fit TRBD1. This CDR3 is 14 amino acids long. Germline loops: CDR1 MGHDK, CDR2 SYGVNS. After removal of 8 bases from V and 3 bases from J, the junction contained 8 bases not matched to a gene. The CDR3, as DNA: TGTGCCAGCGGCCGGGACAGGCCAGAAGAGACCCAGTACTTC. Its protein product is CASGRDRPEETQYF. Filled out from reference TRBV25-1 and TRBJ2-5, the complete variable domain reads EADIYQTPRYLVIGTGKKITLECSQTMGHDKMYWYQQDPGMELHLIHYSYGVNSTEKGDLSSESTVSRIRTEHFPLTLESARPSHTSQYLCASGRDRPEETQYFGPGTRLLVL.

This clone has only a few counts. The chain has TRBV5-1 and TRBJ1-2; 11 nucleotides line up with TRBD1. V lost 3 bases to trimming and J lost 6 bases; unmatched junction nucleotides: 7. This CDR3 region has 15 residues. Germline lookup yields CDR1 SGHRS and CDR2 YFSETQ. The CDR3 loop is CASSSGPGQGDGYTF. The CDR3 DNA sequence: TGCGCCAGCAGCTCGGGCCCGGGACAGGGGGATGGCTACACCTTC.

The V and J genes are TRBV5-5 and TRBJ1-3; D is uncertain. The ends were cut back, 0 bases at V and 3 bases at J, with 10 bases in the middle. This CDR3 is 15 amino acids long. Germline V gives CDR1 SGHKS, CDR2 YYEKEE (reference sequence). DNA for the CDR3: TGTGCCAGCAGCTTGGGCCTGATCATTGGAAACACCATATATTTT. Translated: CASSLGLIIGNTIYF.

The chain recombines TRBV7-2 with TRBJ2-7, with no clear D. V lost 2 bases to trimming and J lost 3 bases, with 2 bases between them. There are 11 residues in the CDR3. Germline V gene sequence: CDR1 SGHTA, CDR2 FQGNSA. The CDR3 spells CASSLIYEQYF. CDR3 DNA sequence: TGTGCCAGCAGCTTAATCTACGAGCAGTACTTC.

The rearrangement uses TRBV27 and TRBJ2-5, with TRBD1 identical over 8 bases. The CDR3 is 13 amino acids. Looked up from germline, CDR1 is MNHEY and CDR2 is SMNVEV (reference sequence). V was clipped by 5 bases and J by 7 bases; unmatched bases: 6. The CDR3 DNA reads as TGTGCCAGCAGTGGGACAGGCCATGGGACCCAGTACTTC. It encodes CASSGTGHGTQYF.

This chain links TRBV14 with TRBJ2-3, with D unresolved. This CDR3 has 13 residues. Germline V gene lookup returns CDR1 SGHDN and CDR2 FVKESK. Trimming pared 2 bases from V and 5 bases from J, leaving 8 bases between. The CDR3 protein is CASSQSPQDTQYF. In DNA form, the CDR3 reads TGTGCCAGCAGCCAATCTCCACAAGATACGCAGTATTTT.

This clone was counted a single time. The gene calls are TRBV28 and TRBJ2-7, with D possibly called TRBD1 or TRBD2 (6 bases each). CDR1 MDHEN and CDR2 SYDVKM come from the germline V gene. The V end was cut by 6 bases, the J end by 7 bases, with 19 bases between. This CDR3 spans 14 amino acids. This CDR3 reads CASSLGGHLPEQYF. Written as DNA, the CDR3 is TGTGCCAGCAGCCTCGGGGGCCACCTCCCGGAGCAGTACTTC.

The V gene is TRBV7-3, the J gene TRBJ2-4, with TRBD2 matching 13 bases. The junction had 14 bases not matched to a gene; V was cut back by 1 base and J by 5 bases. CDR3 length equals 20 residues. The germline gives CDR1 SGHTA, CDR2 FQGTGA. DNA of the CDR3: TGTGCCAGCAGCTTAAGAGGACTAGCGGGAGTCAGGGCGAGCCAAAACATTCAGTACTTC. Protein product: CASSLRGLAGVRASQNIQYF.